The present TCR beta chain was sequenced within a study of blood T cell repertoires in COVID-19. This clone was picked up a small number of times. Assay used: immunoSEQ multiplex PCR; TCRdb lists only in-frame clones, some missing. In the table there are about 140,000 clones, about 89% of which are singletons. The sample consisted of PBMCs or T cells enriched from blood (not recorded which). The TCR sequence derives from a man between 60 and 75 years old who had recovered from COVID-19.

The CDR3 region is CASSPARSGREQYF. Written as DNA, the CDR3 is TGTGCCAGCAGTCCAGCCAGATCAGGGCGCGAGCAGTACTTC. The V gene is TRBV27, the J gene TRBJ2-7, with D maybe TRBD1 (5 bases). Germline V gives CDR1 MNHEY, CDR2 SMNVEV (reference sequence). CDR3 length: 14 residues. The V end lost 5 bases, the J end lost 6 bases, and 17 bases lay between the germline ends.